The 7 T cell receptor beta chains below were found in one sample sequenced in a study of T cells in Graves' hyperthyroidism and ophthalmopathy. The source material, RNA transcripts, was used to amplify TCR beta CDR3 regions. The study used the HTBI primer set for a first-round RT-PCR of the TCR CDR3. TCRdb itself ran the multiplex PCR reads through MiXCR, one entry per CDR3 protein. The profile shows around 620,000 distinct CDR3 sequences, 14% of them singletons. Sequencing was done on a sample of blood. Receptors were obtained from a woman aged 18-29 years with Graves' ophthalmopathy.

This clonotype was seen repeatedly, ten times or more. This chain connects TRBV7-2 to TRBJ2-7; the D gene is possibly TRBD2 (6 bases). V lost 1 base and J lost 4, with 20 bases in between. Germline V gene lookup returns CDR1 SGHTA and CDR2 FQGNSA. The CDR3 covers 17 residues. The CDR3 reads CASSLGEGGRPSYEQYF. The CDR3 DNA is TGTGCCAGCAGCTTAGGTGAGGGAGGACGCCCCTCGTACGAGCAGTACTTC.

This clonotype was seen more than once but under ten times. The chain recombines TRBV28 with TRBJ1-4; D possibly corresponds to TRBD1 (5 bases). V lost 6 bases and J lost 1, with 9 bases in between. This CDR3 contains 14 residues. Germline V lookup: CDR1 MDHEN, CDR2 SYDVKM. The CDR3 region has the DNA TGTGCCAGCAGGCCTCAGGGAACTAATGAAAAACTGTTTTTT. Translated, it gives CASRPQGTNEKLFF.

This clonotype has a count of ten or more. This chain connects TRBV7-3 to TRBJ2-3; D may be TRBD2 (5 bases). The CDR3 is 18 amino acids. Germline loops: CDR1 SGHTA, CDR2 FQGTGA. Trimming left V 1 base short and J 3 bases short, with 20 bases between. The DNA for the CDR3 is TGTGCCAGCAGCTTAAAGTCGGGAAGCGGACGACTTACAGATACGCAGTATTTT. Protein: CASSLKSGSGRLTDTQYF. Variable domain in full (rest from reference TRBV7-3 and TRBJ2-3): GAGVSQTPSNKVTEKGKYVELRCDPISGHTALYWYRQSLGQGPEFLIYFQGTGAADDSGLPNDRFFAVRPEGSVSTLKIQRTERGDSAVYLCASSLKSGSGRLTDTQYFGPGTRLTVL.

The chain joins TRBV6-4 to TRBJ1-2; TRBD1 matches at 8 bases. V was pared by 2 bases and J by 1 base, with 6 bases of the junction left unmatched. Germline CDR1 and CDR2: MRHNA and SNTAGT. The CDR3 is made up of 16 amino acids. CDR3 in amino acids: CASSDNPGQGNYGYTF. The CDR3 coding sequence is TGTGCCAGCAGTGACAACCCTGGACAGGGTAACTATGGCTACACCTTC.

This clonotype has a handful of counts. The chain carries TRBV14 and TRBJ2-1; weak D call: TRBD2 (5 bases). CDR3 length equals 15 residues. The V end lost 4 bases, the J end lost 3 bases, and 13 bases lay between the germline ends. CDR1 is SGHDN and CDR2 is FVKESK in the germline V gene. The CDR3 nucleotides are TGTGCCAGCAGCCCCCTCGGGAACAGCTACAATGAGCAGTTCTTC. Protein sequence: CASSPLGNSYNEQFF.

This clonotype was observed many times. J is TRBJ1-5 and V is TRBV6-1; TRBD1 might be the D (5 bases). CDR3 length: 13 amino acids. V lost 4 bases and J lost 1, with 5 bases in between. Germline V lookup: CDR1 MNHNS, CDR2 SASEGT. The CDR3 DNA is TGTGCCAGCAGTGGGGACAGCAATCAGCCCCAGCATTTT. Protein product: CASSGDSNQPQHF.

The chain carries TRBV20-1 and TRBJ2-7, with 13 bases aligning to TRBD2. The V gene's germline CDR1 is DFQATT and CDR2 SNEGSKA (reference sequence). The CDR3 runs 14 residues. V gave up 3 bases and J gave up 5 bases; unmatched junction bases: 4. The CDR3: CSASWTSGSNEQYF. As DNA, the CDR3 is TGCAGTGCTAGCTGGACTAGCGGGAGCAACGAGCAGTACTTC.